This T cell receptor beta chain was captured by sequencing in a study of Graves' ophthalmopathy and Graves' hyperthyroidism. Trimming took 1 base from V and 3 from J; bases not matched to a gene: 7. This CDR3 is built from 17 residues. Germline-derived CDR1 and CDR2 are KGHSH and LQKENI. The authors amplified TCR beta CDR3 regions from RNA transcripts. First-round RT-PCR employed HTBI primers, with a second-round multiplex PCR after it. Each CDR3 protein is one row after TCRdb ran MiXCR on the multiplex PCR reads. Counted here are fewer than 400,000 distinct CDR3 sequences, around 19% occurring once; the ten biggest clones make up about 1.4%. This clonotype was seen repeatedly, ten times or more.

V is TRBV18 and J is TRBJ2-5; 11 nucleotides agree with TRBD1. Sequencing was performed on peripheral blood. The origin of this receptor is a woman under 30 with Graves' ophthalmopathy. The CDR3 DNA follows: TGTGCCAGCTCACCACGAACGGGACAGGGGGATAAAGAGACCCAGTACTTC. This sequence encodes CASSPRTGQGDKETQYF. The whole variable domain, filled in from reference TRBV18 and TRBJ2-5, reads NAGVMQNPRHLVRRRGQEARLRCSPMKGHSHVYWYRQLPEEGLKFMVYLQKENIIDESGMPKERFSAEFPKEGPSILRIQQVVRGDSAAYFCASSPRTGQGDKETQYFGPGTRLLVL.